The following is a T cell receptor (beta chain) sequence with its context. The data were produced by immunoSEQ multiplex PCR, yet TCRdb's version contains in-frame clones alone and is incomplete. The sample shows more than 15,000 clones, roughly 93% of them seen only once. Germline values: CDR1 MDHEN, CDR2 SYDVKM. The CDR3 extends over 16 amino acids. Losses at the gene ends were 7 bases for V and 4 bases for J; bases not matched to a gene: 13. These data are taken from a study of blood T cell repertoires in COVID-19. The chain carries TRBV28 and TRBJ1-2, with 9 bases that match TRBD1. The sequencing input was peripheral blood. This receptor was taken from a woman in her 50s with active COVID-19. In DNA form, the CDR3 reads TGTGCCAGCATTCCGGGACAGGGTCGAGAACTCTATGGCTACACCTTC. This codes for CASIPGQGRELYGYTF.